This record covers a single T cell receptor (beta chain). Only one count was recorded for this clone. Its target antigen remains unknown. Base-call qualities are not available, and no considerably larger clone is one nucleotide away. These data are taken from a study of blood T cell repertoires in COVID-19 (dated by TCRdb to the early 2020s). Turning to the overall study: Samples from collaborators originated in the United States, Italy and Spain and spanned both the acute and convalescent phases of COVID-19. Samples came from the ongoing ImmuneRACE study (first 160 participants) plus 1,254 subjects from 6 global collaborators. The repertoires were released in a freely available public database intended as a resource for research on the immune response to SARS-CoV-2. The prospective study material was composed of cDNA or gDNA derived from T cells, B-cell-depleted T cells, or PBMCs. A de-identified subject ID, COVID-19 status, age in years and sex were almost always included in the sample metadata. Deeply sampled blood TCRbeta repertoires from subjects exposed to, actively infected with, or recovered from COVID-19 were included in the dataset. Where available, HLA class I and class II types were taken from metadata supplied by the sample provider and were not determined by assay-based typing.

General study outcomes and caveats: The amount of clinical and demographic metadata varied by source and participant and was provided uncurated.

Whole blood was collected in K2EDTA tubes by collaborating institutions according to the institutions' own protocols. For TCRbeta analysis, collaborators shipped samples as frozen whole blood, isolated PBMCs, or DNA extracted from either of those sample types. Per the germline V gene, MGHRA is the CDR1 and YSYEKL is the CDR2. The cysteine opens and the phenylalanine closes a CDR3 of 15 amino acids. This entry keeps only the CDR3 DNA: 45 bases, framed from base 1. V trim: 4 bases; J trim: 5 bases; unmatched bases: 7. The immunoSEQ Assay, a bias-controlled multiplex PCR, was used to amplify TCRbeta CDR3 regions from genomic DNA. Turning to the authors' computational methods: The number of nucleated cells in each sample was estimated by amplification of reference gene primers within the assay. To quantify the absolute abundance of each unique TCRbeta CDR3 rearrangement, sequence reads were collapsed and filtered. For each sample, productive Simpson clonality was calculated as the square root of Simpson's diversity index over productive rearrangements. Drawn from immuneACCESS, this table holds only the in-frame rearrangements with V and J called that TCRdb kept. Clones are partly lost; checked studies trace under half to an unresolved V gene and leave the rest unexplained. V, J and clone size are those of that table, while D and trimming were read from the DNA. The table for this sample lists roughly 50,000 clones; approximately 80% of them were counted only once. About 20% of the sample belongs to the ten largest clones.

This receptor was taken from a human donor with active or convalescent COVID-19. The donor label of this sample is uncertain. The specimen sequenced was peripheral blood. In this chain, TRBV4-1 is recombined with TRBJ1-4; 7 junctional bases match TRBD1. The CDR3 loop reads CASSRPTGLNEKLFF. The nucleotide sequence reads TGCGCCAGCAGCCGACCGACAGGGTTAAATGAAAAACTGTTTTTT.